These 29 T cell receptor beta chains were all obtained from the same sample, sequenced in a study of T cell responses to AZD1222 COVID-19 vaccine. Using immunoSEQ multiplex PCR, the repertoire was profiled, and TCRdb retains in-frame clones only, with some absent. This table holds approximately 150,000 clones, roughly 90% found once. This material consisted of peripheral blood, taken 28 days after the second AZD1222 dose. All receptors come from an adult who received the AZD1222 COVID-19 vaccine.

This chain joins TRBV13 and TRBJ2-7, with 8 bases fitting TRBD2. This CDR3 has 16 residues. Unmatched junction bases numbered 11, after V lost 0 bases and J lost 7 bases. Germline CDR1 PRHDT, CDR2 FYEKMQ (reference sequence). The DNA of the CDR3 is TGTGCCAGCAGCTTAGGGGAGGAAGGACTAGCTGAGGAGCAGTACTTC. This gives the protein CASSLGEEGLAEEQYF. Supplemented by reference TRBV13 and TRBJ2-7, the full variable domain reads AAGVIQSPRHLIKEKRETATLKCYPIPRHDTVYWYQQGPGQDPQFLISFYEKMQSDKGSIPDRFSAQQFSDYHSELNMSSLELGDSALYFCASSLGEEGLAEEQYFGPGTRLTVT.

The chain carries TRBV12-5 and TRBJ1-1, with D uncertain. The CDR3 has 11 residues. The germline V and J ends were trimmed by 5 bases and 8 bases, with 9 bases remaining between them. CDR1 is LGHNT, CDR2 FRNRAP, per germline. The DNA of the CDR3 is TGTGCTAGTGGTAAGGGTTGGGAAGCTTTCTTT. It encodes CASGKGWEAFF.

This sequence joins TRBV27 and TRBJ2-1; D unresolved. Trimming took 6 bases from V and 0 from J, leaving 15 bases between them. The germline V gene has CDR1 MNHEY and CDR2 SMNVEV (reference sequence). The CDR3 has 16 residues. The CDR3 sequence: CASSPLQISSYNEQFF. CDR3 coding DNA: TGTGCCAGCAGCCCCCTACAGATAAGCTCCTACAATGAGCAGTTCTTC.

This clone has only one observation. Other DNA sequences of this sample code for an identical CDR3. The rearrangement uses TRBV2 and TRBJ1-4; 7 positions match TRBD1. Trimming took 3 bases from V and 4 from J; bases not matched to a gene: 5. CDR3 length equals 15 residues. The germline CDR1 and CDR2 sequences are SNHLY and FYNNEI. The CDR3 reads CASSEQGGLNEKLFF. The CDR3 DNA reads as TGTGCCAGCAGTGAGCAGGGGGGCCTTAATGAAAAACTGTTTTTT.

In the case of this clone: One end of the junction varies from germline; a read error may be responsible. This sequence joins TRBV2 and TRBJ2-7, with no clear D. CDR1 is SNHLY and CDR2 is FYNNEI in the germline V gene. The CDR3 is 12 amino acids. The CDR3 coding sequence is TGCGGCTCGGGTCTCCCGGTGGCCGAGCAGTACTTC. It codes for CGSGLPVAEQYF.

The chain combines TRBV3-1 (or the pseudogene TRBV3-2) with TRBJ2-3; 14 bases map to TRBD2. Germline-derived CDR1 and CDR2 are LGHDT and YNNKEL (reference sequence). The CDR3 is 14 amino acids. Trimming removed 10 bases from V and 6 bases from J; junction bases left unmatched: 6. The CDR3 region is CATPTSGRADTQYF. The CDR3 nucleotides are TGTGCCACCCCGACTAGCGGGAGGGCGGATACGCAGTATTTT.

The table lists this clone with a count of one. This chain uses TRBV19 with TRBJ1-2, with D possibly matching TRBD1 (5 bases). V was shortened by 7 bases and J by 2 bases, with 20 bases between the two germline ends. The CDR3 sequence is 16 residues long. Per germline, CDR1 LNHDA and CDR2 SQIVND (reference sequence). Here the CDR3 DNA reads TGTGCCAGTACACACGACCCGGGACGGCAGAACTATGGCTACACCTTC. It translates to CASTHDPGRQNYGYTF.

This chain uses TRBV2 with TRBJ1-4, with 7 bases identical to TRBD1. This CDR3 comprises 17 residues. Trimming at V came to 6 bases and at J to 1 base, leaving 11 bases not matched to a gene. Per the germline V gene, CDR1 is SNHLY and CDR2 is FYNNEI. The CDR3: CASSPLAQGGTNEKLFF. In nucleotides, the CDR3 is TGTGCCAGCAGCCCATTAGCCCAGGGGGGAACTAATGAAAAACTGTTTTTT.

This chain uses TRBV7-3 with TRBJ1-6, with a weak D call TRBD1 (5 bases). Germline CDR1 SGHTA, CDR2 FQGTGA. The CDR3 is 18 residues long. Trimming stripped 2 bases from V and 3 bases from J, with 17 bases between. The CDR3 DNA follows: TGTGCCAGCAGCTTATGGGGACCAGGACCGATCTATAATTCACCCCTCCACTTT. It translates to CASSLWGPGPIYNSPLHF.

The rearrangement links TRBV9 to TRBJ1-4, with TRBD1 matching 9 bases. The CDR3 totals 15 residues. The trim removed 3 bases at V and 4 bases at J, leaving 4 bases unmatched. Germline-derived CDR1 and CDR2 are SGDLS and YYNGEE. CDR3 sequence: CASSGTGDYNEKLFF. The DNA for the CDR3 is TGTGCCAGCAGCGGGACAGGGGACTATAATGAAAAACTGTTTTTT.

The chain carries TRBV4-2 and TRBJ1-4; no firm D call. Germline CDR1 and CDR2: LGHNA and YNFKEQ. There are 15 residues in the CDR3. Trimming stripped 0 bases from V and 5 bases from J, with 10 bases between. The CDR3: CASSQDLTNNEKLFF. DNA of the CDR3: TGTGCCAGCAGCCAAGATCTGACCAACAATGAAAAACTGTTTTTT.

The J gene is TRBJ2-5, the V gene TRBV7-2; D remains ambiguous. Germline V gene data show CDR1 as SGHTA and CDR2 as FQGNSA. The V gene lost 0 bases and the J gene lost 2 bases, with 13 bases spanning the gap. CDR3 length equals 16 residues. The CDR3 coding sequence is TGTGCCAGCAGCTTAGCGCCAGTCCCACGGCAAGAGACCCAGTACTTC. It encodes CASSLAPVPRQETQYF. The entire variable domain, with the rest obtained from reference TRBV7-2 and TRBJ2-5, is as follows: GAGVSQSPSNKVTEKGKDVELRCDPISGHTALYWYRQSLGQGLEFLIYFQGNSAPDKSGLPSDRFSAERTGGSVSTLTIQRTQQEDSAVYLCASSLAPVPRQETQYFGPGTRLLVL.

The chain carries TRBV14 and TRBJ1-3; D unclear. CDR3 size: 15 residues. Per the germline V gene, CDR1 is SGHDN and CDR2 is FVKESK. V lost 4 bases and J lost 4, with 14 bases in between. CDR3 loop: CASSLRLRYGNTIYF. For the CDR3, the DNA is TGTGCCAGCAGCCTCCGGCTCCGTTACGGAAACACCATATATTTT.

The chain carries TRBV11-2 and TRBJ2-7; no definite D call. V was clipped by 0 bases and J by 7 bases, with 16 bases between them. The germline V gene has CDR1 SGHAT and CDR2 FQNNGV. This CDR3 has 15 residues. The DNA for the CDR3 is TGTGCCAGCAGCTTAGAGGTGCGGCAGCCCGGGGAGCAGTACTTC. Translated, it gives CASSLEVRQPGEQYF.

This chain joins TRBV4-1 and TRBJ1-1; 7 bases are a match to TRBD1. After removal of 2 bases from V and 1 base from J, the junction contained 4 bases not matched to a gene. The CDR3 is 15 amino acids. In germline, CDR1 is MGHRA, CDR2 YSYEKL. CDR3 in amino acids: CASSQPGQKNTEAFF. The CDR3 nucleotides read TGCGCCAGCAGCCAACCGGGACAGAAGAACACTGAAGCTTTCTTT.

The chain employs TRBV3-1 (or the pseudogene TRBV3-2) and TRBJ1-4; the D gene is possibly TRBD1 (5 bases). This CDR3 contains 15 residues. V dropped 5 bases and J dropped 4 bases, with 14 bases sitting between them. Germline-derived CDR1 and CDR2 are LGHDT and YNNKEL (reference sequence). The CDR3 protein is CASSKKTEINEKLFF. The CDR3 coding sequence is TGTGCCAGCAGCAAAAAGACAGAAATTAATGAAAAACTGTTTTTT.

The chain joins TRBV11-1 to TRBJ2-2; the D gene is possibly TRBD2 (5 bases). Per germline, CDR1 SGHAT and CDR2 FQDESV (reference sequence). V lost 8 bases, J lost 6 bases, and 13 bases lay in between. CDR3 length equals 13 residues. The CDR3 DNA is TGTGCCAGCCAGCCATCGAGGGCCGGGGAGCTGTTTTTT. Its translation is CASQPSRAGELFF.

V is TRBV21-1 and J is TRBJ1-1; the table's D gene call, TRBD1, was not cross checked with the DNA. TRBV21-1 is assigned pseudogene status. The CDR3 spans 16 residues. CDR3 DNA sequence: TGTGCCAGCATACGCCCGGGACACCCAAAGAACACTGAAGCTTTCTTT. This gives the protein CASIRPGHPKNTEAFF.

The gene calls are TRBV6-5 and TRBJ2-1, with D possibly matching TRBD1 (6 bases). The CDR3 contains 15 residues. Germline CDR1 MNHEY, CDR2 SVGAGI. V was cut by 6 bases and J by 3 bases, with 15 bases left in between. The CDR3 reads CASRPDRNLYNEQFF. The CDR3 coding sequence is TGTGCCAGCAGGCCCGACAGGAATCTCTACAATGAGCAGTTCTTC.

V gene TRBV12-5 combines with J gene TRBJ2-1, with D possibly being TRBD1 or TRBD2 (6 bases each). The CDR3 totals 13 residues. The germline V gene has CDR1 LGHNT and CDR2 FRNRAP. The V gene lost 3 bases and the J gene lost 12 bases, with 15 bases spanning the gap. CDR3 protein: CASGFATGGVQFF. The DNA of the CDR3 is TGTGCTAGTGGTTTTGCGACAGGAGGGGTGCAGTTCTTC. The full variable domain, its missing parts supplied by reference TRBV12-5 and TRBJ2-1, is DARVTQTPRHKVTEMGQEVTMRCQPILGHNTVFWYRQTMMQGLELLAYFRNRAPLDDSGMPKDRFSAEMPDATLATLKIQPSEPRDSAVYFCASGFATGGVQFFGPGTRLTVL.

The chain uses TRBV4-3 and TRBJ2-1; tentatively, D is TRBD2 (5 bases). This CDR3 comprises 16 residues. CDR1 LGHNA and CDR2 YSLEER come from the germline V gene. Trimming took 1 base from V and 7 from J, leaving 17 bases between them. The CDR3 region has the DNA TGCGCCAGCAGCCAAGCGCCTAGCTCAGAGGGTAATGAGCAGTTCTTC. Its protein product is CASSQAPSSEGNEQFF.

This rearrangement joins TRBV7-8 to TRBJ1-1, with D uncertain. The V gene's germline CDR1 is SGHVS and CDR2 FQNEAQ. The CDR3 extends over 14 amino acids. V lost 5 bases to trimming and J lost 1 base, with 11 bases between them. The chain's CDR3 is CASSPRAENTEAFF. The CDR3 DNA is TGTGCCAGCAGCCCGAGGGCGGAGAACACTGAAGCTTTCTTT. Filled out from reference TRBV7-8 and TRBJ1-1, the complete variable domain reads GAGVSQSPRYKVAKRGQDVALRCDPISGHVSLFWYQQALGQGPEFLTYFQNEAQLDKSGLPSDRFFAERPEGSVSTLKIQRTQQEDSAVYLCASSPRAENTEAFFGQGTRLTVV.

The V and J genes are TRBV5-1 and TRBJ1-3; D call uncertain. The CDR3 sequence is 15 residues long. Per the germline V gene, CDR1 is SGHRS and CDR2 is YFSETQ. V lost 4 bases and J 0 bases, leaving 11 bases between the germline ends. CDR3 sequence (DNA): TGCGCCAGCAGCCTGTGGCAGAGCTCTGGAAACACCATATATTTT. Its protein is CASSLWQSSGNTIYF.

The chain joins TRBV9 to TRBJ2-3; D remains unclear. V shed 0 bases and J shed 4 bases, with 12 bases lying between them. The V gene's germline CDR1 is SGDLS and CDR2 YYNGEE. There are 15 residues in the CDR3. The CDR3 region is CASSVDPTISDTQYF. DNA of the CDR3: TGTGCCAGCAGCGTAGACCCAACCATCTCAGATACGCAGTATTTT.

The gene calls are TRBV19 and TRBJ1-6; D uncertain. V dropped 3 bases and J dropped 0 bases, with 15 bases sitting between them. The CDR3 sequence is 18 residues long. Germline CDR1 LNHDA, CDR2 SQIVND (reference sequence). CDR3 sequence (DNA): TGTGCCAGTAGTATGGTCGTATCCCCGAGCTCCTATAATTCACCCCTCCACTTT. Translated: CASSMVVSPSSYNSPLHF.

V is TRBV19 and J is TRBJ1-2, with D unresolved. Trimming took 4 bases from V and 0 from J, leaving 9 bases between them. There are 14 residues in the CDR3. The germline V gene encodes CDR1 LNHDA and CDR2 SQIVND (reference sequence). The CDR3 DNA is TGTGCCAGTAGTACACAGTTCGCTAACTATGGCTACACCTTC. Protein: CASSTQFANYGYTF. Full variable domain (missing parts from reference TRBV19 and TRBJ1-2): DGGITQSPKYLFRKEGQNVTLSCEQNLNHDAMYWYRQDPGQGLRLIYYSQIVNDFQKGDIAEGYSVSREKKESFPLTVTSAQKNPTAFYLCASSTQFANYGYTFGSGTRLTVV.

The CDR3 bases are TGTGCCAGCATAGGGGATATTACAGCTGAGCAGTTCTTC. As protein: CASIGDITAEQFF. The genes are TRBV6-5 and TRBJ2-1; tentatively, D is TRBD1 (5 bases). V was trimmed by 7 bases and J by 9 bases, leaving 16 bases between them. The CDR3 is made up of 13 amino acids. CDR1 and CDR2 from the germline V gene are MNHEY and SVGAGI.

The J gene is TRBJ1-1, the V gene TRBV4-1; 8 nucleotides agree with TRBD1. J lost 1 base, V lost 5 bases, and 6 bases had no gene match. The CDR3 has 15 amino acids. Germline V gene lookup returns CDR1 MGHRA and CDR2 YSYEKL. Here the CDR3 DNA reads TGCGCCAGCAGCGCCCGACAGGGGCGGAACACTGAAGCTTTCTTT. Protein: CASSARQGRNTEAFF.

The chain employs TRBV6-5 and TRBJ2-7; the D gene is possibly TRBD1 (5 bases). CDR1 is MNHEY, CDR2 SVGAGI, per germline. This CDR3 spans 14 amino acids. V was pared by 6 bases and J by 10 bases, with 22 bases between. The CDR3 DNA reads as TGTGCCAGCAGAAACAACTACATAGGGGAACTCCAGTACTTC. This gives the protein CASRNNYIGELQYF.